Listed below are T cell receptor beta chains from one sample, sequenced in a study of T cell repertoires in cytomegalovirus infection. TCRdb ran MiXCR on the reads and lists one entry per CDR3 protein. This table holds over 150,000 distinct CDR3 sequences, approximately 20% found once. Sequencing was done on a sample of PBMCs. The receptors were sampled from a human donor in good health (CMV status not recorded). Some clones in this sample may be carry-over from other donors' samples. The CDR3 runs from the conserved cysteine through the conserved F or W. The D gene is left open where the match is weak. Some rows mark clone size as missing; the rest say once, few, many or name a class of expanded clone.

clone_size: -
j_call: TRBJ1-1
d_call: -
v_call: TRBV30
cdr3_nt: TGTGCCTGGGATAGCCCGGGACTTGAAGCTTTCTTT
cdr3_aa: CAWDSPGLEAFF

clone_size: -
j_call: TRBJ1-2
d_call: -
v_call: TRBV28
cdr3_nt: TGTGCCAGCAGTTTATCGTACGGGAGCTACACCTTC
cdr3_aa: CASSLSYGSYTF

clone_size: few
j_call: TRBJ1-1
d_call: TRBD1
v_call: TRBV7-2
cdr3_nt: TGTGCCAGCAGCTCGGACAGGGGGCGGACTGAAGCTTTCTTT
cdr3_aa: CASSSDRGRTEAFF

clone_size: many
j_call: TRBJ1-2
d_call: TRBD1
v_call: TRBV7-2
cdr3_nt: TGTGCCAGCAGCTTGGGACAGGGGAGGGGCTACACCTTC
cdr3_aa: CASSLGQGRGYTF

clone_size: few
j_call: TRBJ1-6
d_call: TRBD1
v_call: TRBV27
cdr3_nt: TGTGCCAGCAGCCGCCGGGACAGGGATTATTCACCCCTCCACTTT
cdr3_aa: CASSRRDRDYSPLHF

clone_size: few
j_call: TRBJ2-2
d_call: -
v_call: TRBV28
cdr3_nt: TGTGCCAGCAGTTTAGGGGGGGCGGCAAAAGGGGAGCTGTTTTTT
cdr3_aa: CASSLGGAAKGELFF

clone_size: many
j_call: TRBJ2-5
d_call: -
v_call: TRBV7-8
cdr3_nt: TGTGCCAGCAGCTTAACGGGGCGGCAGGAGACCCAGTACTTC
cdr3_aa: CASSLTGRQETQYF

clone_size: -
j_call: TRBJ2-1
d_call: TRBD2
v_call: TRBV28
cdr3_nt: TGTGCCACCAAGAGAAGCGGGGGAGACAATGAGCAGTTCTTC
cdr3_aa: CATKRSGGDNEQFF

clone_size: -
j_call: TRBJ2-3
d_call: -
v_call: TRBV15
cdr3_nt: TGTGCCACCAGCAGAGGAAGTAGGCTCTCCCGCACAGATACGCAGTATTTT
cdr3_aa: CATSRGSRLSRTDTQYF

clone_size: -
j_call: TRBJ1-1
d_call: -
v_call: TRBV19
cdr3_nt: TGTGCCAGTAGGGAGGAGACTGAAGCTTTCTTT
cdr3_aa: CASREETEAFF

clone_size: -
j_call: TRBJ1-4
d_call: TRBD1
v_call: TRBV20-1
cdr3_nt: TGCAGTGCCAGCGGACAGGGCGAAAAACTGTTTTTT
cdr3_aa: CSASGQGEKLFF

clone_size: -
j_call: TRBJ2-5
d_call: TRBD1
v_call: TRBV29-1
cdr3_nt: TGCAGCGTCGTACCTTTGACAGGGAGAGGCCAAGAGACCCAGTACTTC
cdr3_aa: CSVVPLTGRGQETQYF

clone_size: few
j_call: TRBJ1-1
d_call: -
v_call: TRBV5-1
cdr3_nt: TGCGCCAGCAGCTTGGGGAATAAGAACACTGAAGCTTTCTTT
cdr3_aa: CASSLGNKNTEAFF

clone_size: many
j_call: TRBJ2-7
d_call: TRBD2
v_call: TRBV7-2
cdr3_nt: TGTGCCAGCAGCTTCATAGCGGGGCCCTCCATCTACGAGCAGTACTTC
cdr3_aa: CASSFIAGPSIYEQYF

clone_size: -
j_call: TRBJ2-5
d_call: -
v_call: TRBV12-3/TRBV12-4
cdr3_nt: TGTGCCAGCAGTTTAGCAGGGGTAGAGGAGACCCAGTACTTC
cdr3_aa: CASSLAGVEETQYF

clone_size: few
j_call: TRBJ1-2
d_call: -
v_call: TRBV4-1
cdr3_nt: TGCGCCAGCAGCCAATCAGGGTCTAACTATGGCTACACCTTC
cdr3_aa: CASSQSGSNYGYTF

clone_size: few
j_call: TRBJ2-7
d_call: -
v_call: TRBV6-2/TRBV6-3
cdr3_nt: TGTGCCAGCAGTCAATCGTACGAGCAGTACTTC
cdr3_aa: CASSQSYEQYF

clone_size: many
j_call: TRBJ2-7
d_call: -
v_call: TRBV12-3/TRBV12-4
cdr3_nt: TGTGCCAGCAGTCAGGGGTCCCCCTACGAGCAGTACTTC
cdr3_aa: CASSQGSPYEQYF

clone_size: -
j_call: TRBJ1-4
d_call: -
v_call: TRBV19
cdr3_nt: TGTGCCAGTAGTAACCTGACGAGGAATGAAAAACTGTTTTTT
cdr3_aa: CASSNLTRNEKLFF

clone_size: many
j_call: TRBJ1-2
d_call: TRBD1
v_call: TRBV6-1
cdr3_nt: TGTGCCAGCGGGCCCACGACAGGGGACTATGGCTACACCTTC
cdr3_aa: CASGPTTGDYGYTF

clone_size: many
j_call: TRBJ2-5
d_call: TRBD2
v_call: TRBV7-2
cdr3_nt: TGTGCCAGCAGCTTAGACGGGAGGGCCGGGGAGACCCAGTACTTC
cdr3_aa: CASSLDGRAGETQYF

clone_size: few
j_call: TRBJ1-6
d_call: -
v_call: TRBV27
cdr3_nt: TGTGCCAGCAGTGGCCAGTTCTACCGATCACCCCTCCACTTT
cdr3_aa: CASSGQFYRSPLHF

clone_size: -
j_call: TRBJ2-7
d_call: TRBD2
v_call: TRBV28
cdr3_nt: TGTGCCAGCACCGACGGGGGGGGTTACTCCTACGAGCAGTACTTC
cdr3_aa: CASTDGGGYSYEQYF

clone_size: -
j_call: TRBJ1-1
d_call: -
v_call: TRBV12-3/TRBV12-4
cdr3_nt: TGTGCCAGCAGCCCCTCCGGTGTAGCTTTCTTT
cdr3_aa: CASSPSGVAFF

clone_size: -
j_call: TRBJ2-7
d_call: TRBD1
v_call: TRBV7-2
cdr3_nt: TGTGCCAGCAGCTTCCTACGACAGGGGGCTATGGACGAGCAGTACTTC
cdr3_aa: CASSFLRQGAMDEQYF

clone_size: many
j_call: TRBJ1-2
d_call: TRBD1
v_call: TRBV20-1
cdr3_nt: TGCAGTGCTGGTCGCCCCAAGACAGGGCTTATTAACTATGGCTACACCTTC
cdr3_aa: CSAGRPKTGLINYGYTF

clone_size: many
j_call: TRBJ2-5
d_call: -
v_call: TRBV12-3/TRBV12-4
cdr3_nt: TGTGCCAGCAGTTTGGCTAGCCAAGAGACCCAGTACTTC
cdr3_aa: CASSLASQETQYF

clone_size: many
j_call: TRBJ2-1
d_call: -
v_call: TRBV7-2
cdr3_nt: TGTGCCAGCAGCTTAGGTCAGGCCTTGAGGAATGAGCAGTTCTTC
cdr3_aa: CASSLGQALRNEQFF

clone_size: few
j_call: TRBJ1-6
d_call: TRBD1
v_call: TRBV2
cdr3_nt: TGTGCCAGCACGGGGGGGGACAGAAATTCACCCCTCCACTTT
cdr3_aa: CASTGGDRNSPLHF

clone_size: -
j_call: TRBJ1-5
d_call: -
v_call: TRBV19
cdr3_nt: TGTGCCAGTAGTATCGCAGGGGCCCAGCCCCAGCATTTT
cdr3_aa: CASSIAGAQPQHF

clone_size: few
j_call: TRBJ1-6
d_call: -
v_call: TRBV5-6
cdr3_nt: TGTGCCAGCAGCCTAAGCGGCACACCCCTCCACTTT
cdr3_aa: CASSLSGTPLHF

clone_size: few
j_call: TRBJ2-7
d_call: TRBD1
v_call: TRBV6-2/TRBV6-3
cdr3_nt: TGTGCCAGCAGCCTGGGACAGAGAGCCTACGAGCAGTACTTC
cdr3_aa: CASSLGQRAYEQYF

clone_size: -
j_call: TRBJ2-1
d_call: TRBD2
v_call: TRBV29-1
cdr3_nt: TGCAGCGTTCAAGGACTAGCGGGGGCCAATGAGCAGTTCTTC
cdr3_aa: CSVQGLAGANEQFF

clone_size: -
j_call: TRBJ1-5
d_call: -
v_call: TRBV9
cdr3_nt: TGTGCCAGCAGCAGTAAAGCCGCCCACCAGCCCCAGCATTTT
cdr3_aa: CASSSKAAHQPQHF

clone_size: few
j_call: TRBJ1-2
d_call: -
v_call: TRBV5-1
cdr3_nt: TGCGCCAGCAGGGAGACAGACTATGGCTACACCTTC
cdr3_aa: CASRETDYGYTF

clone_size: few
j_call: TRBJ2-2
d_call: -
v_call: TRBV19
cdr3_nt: TGTGCCAGTAGTCCCTCACCACAGGGTCGGGGCGGGGAGCTGTTTTTT
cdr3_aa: CASSPSPQGRGGELFF

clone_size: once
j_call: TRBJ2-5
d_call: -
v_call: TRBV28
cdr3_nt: TGTGCCAGCGCCCTAACGGGGGAAAAGACCCAGTACTTC
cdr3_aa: CASALTGEKTQYF

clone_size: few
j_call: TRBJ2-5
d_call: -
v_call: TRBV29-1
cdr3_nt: TGCAGCACCTCAACATTTTCCGGGACATCGGTGAGCGGGGCCCAGTACTTC
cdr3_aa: CSTSTFSGTSVSGAQYF

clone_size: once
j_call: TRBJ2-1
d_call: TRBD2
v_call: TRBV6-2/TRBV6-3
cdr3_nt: TGTGCCAGCACTCCGGGACTAGCGGGAATAGGTGAGCAGTTCTTC
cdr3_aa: CASTPGLAGIGEQFF

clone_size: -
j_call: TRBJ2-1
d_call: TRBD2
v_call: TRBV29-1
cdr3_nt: TGCAGCACCACTGGACTAGCGGGAGACTACTCCTACAATGAGCAGTTCTTC
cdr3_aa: CSTTGLAGDYSYNEQFF

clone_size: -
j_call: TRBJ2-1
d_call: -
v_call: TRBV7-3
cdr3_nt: TGTGCCAGCAGCTTAACAACGGCCAGCTCCTACAATGAGCAGTTCTTC
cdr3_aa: CASSLTTASSYNEQFF

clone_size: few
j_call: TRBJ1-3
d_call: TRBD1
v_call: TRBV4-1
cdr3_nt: TGCGCCAGCAGAGAACAGGGGAGCGGAAACACCATATATTTT
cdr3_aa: CASREQGSGNTIYF

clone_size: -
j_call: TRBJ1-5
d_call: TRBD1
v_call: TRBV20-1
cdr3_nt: TGCAGTGCTAGAGATGGGACAGGCAATCAGCCCCAGCATTTT
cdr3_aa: CSARDGTGNQPQHF

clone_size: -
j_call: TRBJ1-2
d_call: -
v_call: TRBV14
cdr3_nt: TGTGCCAGCAGCCCCGATCCCTATGGCTACACCTTC
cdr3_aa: CASSPDPYGYTF

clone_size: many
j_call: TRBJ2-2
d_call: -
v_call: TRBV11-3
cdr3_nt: TGTGCCAGCAGGATGGCCGGGGAGCTGTTTTTT
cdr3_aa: CASRMAGELFF

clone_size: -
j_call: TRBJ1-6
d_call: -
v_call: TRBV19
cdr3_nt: TGTGCCAGTAGTTCATCCTCAGATTCACCCCTCCACTTT
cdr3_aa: CASSSSSDSPLHF

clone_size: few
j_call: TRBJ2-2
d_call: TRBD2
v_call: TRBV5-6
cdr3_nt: TGTGCCAGCAGTCTTAGCGGGAGAACCGCCGGGGAGCTGTTTTTT
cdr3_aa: CASSLSGRTAGELFF

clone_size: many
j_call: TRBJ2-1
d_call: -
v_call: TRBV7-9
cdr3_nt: TGTGCCAGCAGCCCTAAACCGGGCCTCTCCTACAATGAGCAGTTCTTC
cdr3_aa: CASSPKPGLSYNEQFF